Each of the 25 T cell receptor beta chains below was sequenced from the same sample in a study of CD8 T cells in ankylosing spondylitis. Their cognate antigens are unknown. Overall study results and limits: Roughly eight highly homologous variants made up a TCR beta motif that seemed to typify ankylosing spondylitis blood.

From the 5' RACE reads, TCRdb called clonotypes with MiXCR, one entry per CDR3 protein. The sample holds 400,000 or so distinct CDR3 sequences; 25% to 30% are singletons and the top ten take 0.89%. What was sequenced was blood, either unsorted or a sorted T cell fraction (not recorded which). These receptors all stem from a male donor with ankylosing spondylitis.

This clonotype was seen more than once but under ten times. This chain connects TRBV7-9 to TRBJ1-1, with D possibly TRBD1 on 5 matching bases. The CDR3 extends over 13 amino acids. V lost 5 bases and J lost 4, with 11 bases in between. Germline CDR1 is SEHNR and CDR2 is FQNEAQ (reference sequence). This CDR3 is CASSLQDSTEAFF. The CDR3 nucleotides read TGTGCCAGCAGCCTACAAGACAGCACTGAAGCTTTCTTT.

This clonotype was detected a few times. This CDR3 reads CSARSGGPNEQFF. CDR3 in DNA: TGCAGTGCTAGATCCGGAGGGCCAAATGAGCAGTTCTTC. V is TRBV20-1 and J is TRBJ2-1; maybe TRBD2 (6 bases). The CDR3 runs to 13 residues. Germline V CDR1 and CDR2: DFQATT, SNEGSKA (reference sequence). Trimming removed 2 bases at V and 7 bases at J, with 12 bases between.

This clonotype has a handful of counts. The gene calls are TRBV12-3 or TRBV12-4 and TRBJ1-3; D gene unclear. Trimming took off 10 bases at V and 0 bases at J, with 13 bases between the two ends. The CDR3 is 14 residues long. The CDR3 region is CATGPFTSGNTIYF. CDR3 nucleotides: TGTGCCACAGGACCGTTTACCTCTGGAAACACCATATATTTT.

The gene calls are TRBV29-1 and TRBJ1-1; D unresolved. In germline, CDR1 is SQVTM, CDR2 ANQGSEA. CDR3 length equals 10 residues. V was cut by 7 bases and J by 4 bases, with 7 bases left in between. CDR3 in amino acids: CSAYGTEAFF. Here the CDR3 DNA reads TGCAGCGCCTACGGCACTGAAGCTTTCTTT.

In its sample, this clonotype was seen a few times. The CDR3 DNA reads TGCAGTGCCCCCCATGCAGGGACGAGAGAAGCTTTCTTT. It encodes CSAPHAGTREAFF. V gene TRBV20-1 combines with J gene TRBJ1-1, with a tentative D call TRBD1 (5 bases). Trimming left V 6 bases short and J 8 bases short, with 19 bases between. In germline, CDR1 is DFQATT, CDR2 SNEGSKA (reference sequence). This CDR3 is 13 amino acids long.

The genes are TRBV12-3 or TRBV12-4 and TRBJ1-5; TRBD1 matches at 10 bases. This CDR3 is built from 15 residues. Losses at the gene ends were 5 bases for V and 6 bases for J; bases not matched to a gene: 7. CDR3 bases: TGTGCCAGCAGTATGTGGACAGGGGGAGGTCAGCCCCAGCATTTT. Translated: CASSMWTGGGQPQHF.

This clonotype was counted only a few times. The genes are TRBV24-1 and TRBJ2-3, with unresolved D. Trimming took off 6 bases at V and 2 bases at J, with 8 bases between the two ends. In germline, CDR1 is KGHDR, CDR2 SFDVKD. The CDR3 runs to 13 residues. The CDR3 loop reads CATSPRDTDTQYF. The CDR3, as DNA: TGTGCCACCAGTCCTAGGGACACAGATACGCAGTATTTT.

This chain connects TRBV12-3 or TRBV12-4 to TRBJ2-1; TRBD1 matches at 10 bases. V gave up 5 bases and J gave up 1 base; unmatched junction bases: 5. The CDR3 spans 16 residues. The CDR3 region has the DNA TGTGCCAGCAGTCCTCCGGGACAGGGGTCCTACAATGAGCAGTTCTTC. Its translation is CASSPPGQGSYNEQFF.

This clonotype was seen a handful of times. The chain joins TRBV6-2 or TRBV6-3 to TRBJ2-6; 7 bases align to TRBD1. Germline V gene data show CDR1 as MNHEY and CDR2 as SVGEGT. There are 16 residues in the CDR3. V shed 2 bases, J shed 0 bases, and the junction held 1 base outside the gene matches. The chain's CDR3 is CASSYRGPSGANVLTF. CDR3 in DNA: TGTGCCAGCAGTTACAGGGGGCCCTCTGGGGCCAACGTCCTGACTTTC.

This clonotype was found a few times. V and J are TRBV20-1 and TRBJ2-7, with D perhaps TRBD1 (5 bases). V was clipped by 6 bases and J by 2 bases, with 11 bases between them. CDR3 length: 12 residues. Looked up from germline, CDR1 is DFQATT and CDR2 is SNEGSKA (reference sequence). CDR3 nucleotides: TGCAGTGCAACCAAGGGGACCTACGAGCAGTACGTC. It specifies CSATKGTYEQYV.

Here the CDR3 DNA reads TGTGCCAGCAGCCAACCCAAAGGGCGCTACGTAGTCGTC. Translation: CASSQPKGRYVVV. This chain connects TRBV3-1 to TRBJ2-7; no firm D call. Looked up from germline, CDR1 is LGHDT and CDR2 is YNNKEL (reference sequence). This CDR3 contains 13 residues.

This clonotype has just a few counts. V usage is TRBV24-1 and J usage is TRBJ2-3; TRBD1 agrees at 7 bases. Germline lookup yields CDR1 KGHDR and CDR2 SFDVKD. V dropped 2 bases and J dropped 2; count of bases not matched to a gene: 6. The CDR3 has 16 residues. CDR3 residues: CATSDSTGKDTDTQYF. CDR3 bases: TGTGCCACCAGTGATTCGACAGGGAAAGACACAGATACGCAGTATTTT.

There are a few counts of this clonotype. The chain joins TRBV3-1 to TRBJ2-1, with D possibly matching TRBD1 (6 bases). CDR1 is LGHDT and CDR2 is YNNKEL in the germline V gene (reference sequence). V lost 4 bases and J lost 7, with 26 bases in between. The CDR3 loop spans 18 amino acids. CDR3 sequence reads: CASSPKRSTGYQWNEQFF. The CDR3 DNA is TGTGCCAGCAGCCCCAAAAGGTCTACAGGGTATCAGTGGAATGAGCAGTTCTTC.

This clonotype occurred a few times. The chain combines TRBV20-1 with TRBJ2-1; 13 nucleotides align to TRBD2. The CDR3 covers 17 residues. Germline V gene data show CDR1 as DFQATT and CDR2 as SNEGSKA (reference sequence). The trim removed 5 bases at V and 0 bases at J, leaving 7 bases unmatched. In DNA form, the CDR3 reads TGCAGTGCTGAGATACTAGCGGGAGGGTACTCCTACAATGAGCAGTTCTTC. This translates into CSAEILAGGYSYNEQFF.

The genes are TRBV20-1 and TRBJ1-1; TRBD1 matches 7 bases. CDR1 and CDR2 from the germline V gene are DFQATT and SNEGSKA (reference sequence). J gave up 9 bases and V 4 bases, and 8 bases lay outside the gene matches. This CDR3 is 12 amino acids long. CDR3 protein: CSATKQGTKAFF. CDR3 in DNA: TGCAGTGCTACCAAACAGGGGACCAAAGCTTTCTTT.

This clonotype was seen a few times. The chain employs TRBV5-1 and TRBJ2-1; no definite D call. With 7 bases removed from V and 2 bases from J, the gap between germline ends came to 16 bases. CDR3 length: 15 amino acids. Germline V CDR1 and CDR2: SGHRS, YFSETQ. CDR3 nucleotide sequence: TGCGCCAGCTCCCTCACAGAAGTCCCCTACAATGAGCAGTTCTTC. This sequence encodes CASSLTEVPYNEQFF.

This chain joins TRBV5-6 and TRBJ2-5; D possibly corresponds to TRBD1 (6 bases). The CDR3 covers 13 residues. The V gene lost 2 bases and the J gene lost 3 bases, with 8 bases spanning the gap. Germline V gene lookup returns CDR1 SGHDT and CDR2 YYEEEE. The CDR3 reads CASSFWDKETQYF. The CDR3 DNA follows: TGTGCCAGCAGCTTCTGGGACAAAGAGACCCAGTACTTC.

In its sample, this clonotype was seen a few times. The chain joins TRBV11-2 to TRBJ2-7, with 8 positions matching TRBD1. The V segment lost 5 bases and the J segment 1 base; nucleotides outside the gene matches: 7. CDR1 SGHAT and CDR2 FQNNGV come from the germline V gene. The CDR3 consists of 15 residues. CDR3 in amino acids: CASSRPGQGSYEQYF. In nucleotides, the CDR3 is TGTGCCAGCAGCCGACCCGGACAGGGTTCCTACGAGCAGTACTTC.

CDR3 nucleotide sequence: TGTGCCACCAGCTATGACTATGGCTACACCTTC. Translated: CATSYDYGYTF. V usage is TRBV15 and J usage is TRBJ1-2, with D unresolved. Germline V lookup: CDR1 LNHNV, CDR2 YYDKDF (reference sequence). The ends were cut back, 5 bases at V and 3 bases at J, with 4 bases in the middle. The length of the CDR3 is 11 residues.

V and J are TRBV5-1 and TRBJ2-1, with TRBD2 matching over 7 bases. V lost 10 bases to trimming and J lost 0 bases; unmatched junction nucleotides: 10. The CDR3 spans 15 residues. Germline V gene data show CDR1 as SGHRS and CDR2 as YFSETQ. In DNA, the CDR3 is TGCGCCTGCCATCCGGCTAGCGGCTCCTACAATGAGCAGTTCTTC. This codes for CACHPASGSYNEQFF.

This clonotype has a handful of counts. This chain joins TRBV11-3 and TRBJ1-3; 8 nucleotides agree with TRBD1. This CDR3 region has 13 residues. V was clipped by 5 bases and J by 5 bases; unmatched bases: 2. Per the germline V gene, CDR1 is SGHNT and CDR2 is YENEEA. The CDR3 is CASSRQGRNTIYF. The CDR3 DNA sequence: TGTGCCAGCAGCCGACAGGGGCGAAACACCATATATTTT.

The chain joins TRBV11-2 to TRBJ2-3, with 10 bases fitting TRBD2. Germline CDR1 and CDR2: SGHAT and FQNNGV. The CDR3 covers 16 residues. The ends lost 4 bases at V and 4 bases at J; junction bases unmatched: 8. For the CDR3, the DNA is TGTGCCAGCAGCTCTAGCGGGAGAGGGGCGGCAGATACGCAGTATTTT. It codes for CASSSSGRGAADTQYF.

In its sample, this clonotype was seen many times. The rearrangement uses TRBV5-1 and TRBJ2-3, with D possibly matching TRBD1 (5 bases). The CDR3 loop spans 14 amino acids. Germline lookup yields CDR1 SGHRS and CDR2 YFSETQ. With 4 bases removed from V and 4 bases from J, the gap between germline ends came to 13 bases. For the CDR3, the DNA is TGCGCCAGCAGCGATCCTCAGGGTTCAGATACGCAGTATTTT. This gives the protein CASSDPQGSDTQYF.

V usage is TRBV3-1 and J usage is TRBJ2-7; 9 positions agree with TRBD2. This CDR3 spans 12 amino acids. Trimming at V came to 1 base and at J to 12 bases, leaving 4 bases not matched to a gene. The germline gives CDR1 LGHDT, CDR2 YNNKEL (reference sequence). The CDR3 DNA follows: TGTGCCAGCAGCCAAGGGACTAGCGCCCCGTACTTC. Amino acids: CASSQGTSAPYF.

The chain joins TRBV7-2 to TRBJ1-5; maybe TRBD1 (5 bases). CDR3 length equals 13 residues. Germline V gene sequence: CDR1 SGHTA, CDR2 FQGNSA. Deletions cut 3 bases from V and 7 bases from J, with 10 bases between. CDR3 in amino acids: CASSFLGGQPQHF. The CDR3 coding sequence is TGTGCCAGCAGCTTCCTCGGGGGGCAGCCCCAGCATTTT.